A single sample is the source of the 17 T cell receptor beta chains below, sequenced in a study of T cell changes during pregnancy in multiple sclerosis. Using immunoSEQ multiplex PCR, the repertoire was profiled, and TCRdb retains in-frame clones only, with some absent. This table has 90,000 to 95,000 clones, around 93% appearing once. The source was peripheral blood, collected in the first trimester of pregnancy. The receptors here all came from a female donor with multiple sclerosis, enrolled in a pregnancy study.

This rearrangement joins TRBV19 to TRBJ1-5; tentatively, D is TRBD1 (5 bases). CDR1 and CDR2 from the germline V gene are LNHDA and SQIVND (reference sequence). Trimming stripped 4 bases from V and 0 bases from J, with 19 bases between. CDR3 length: 18 residues. The CDR3 DNA follows: TGTGCCAGTAGTAGCCTCAGCGACAGCAGATATAGCAATCAGCCCCAGCATTTT. This translates into CASSSLSDSRYSNQPQHF.

The DNA for the CDR3 is TGTGCCAGCAGGACGAGGGGGGGCCCTGAGAATGAGCAGTTCTTC. It is translated as CASRTRGGPENEQFF. The V gene is TRBV2, the J gene TRBJ2-1; possibly TRBD2 for D (7 bases). The length of the CDR3 is 15 residues. Trimming pared 6 bases from V and 7 bases from J, leaving 19 bases between. The germline V gene has CDR1 SNHLY and CDR2 FYNNEI.

This chain uses TRBV19 with TRBJ2-2; 13 bases agree with TRBD2. CDR1 and CDR2 from the germline V gene are LNHDA and SQIVND (reference sequence). This CDR3 has 17 residues. The trim removed 11 bases at V and 2 bases at J, leaving 11 bases unmatched. The CDR3 sequence: CAAKGLAGTLNTGELFF. The CDR3 nucleotides are TGTGCCGCAAAGGGACTAGCGGGGACCTTAAACACCGGGGAGCTGTTTTTT.

This chain joins TRBV30 and TRBJ1-6; D perhaps matches TRBD1 (6 bases). The V and J ends lost 4 bases and 5 bases respectively, with 12 bases between them. This CDR3 is built from 14 residues. Per germline, CDR1 GTSNPN and CDR2 SVGIG (reference sequence). The CDR3 DNA is TGTGCCTGGAACCGGGACACGAATAATTCACCCCTCCACTTT. Translated: CAWNRDTNNSPLHF.

This chain connects TRBV7-9 to TRBJ1-1, with D tentatively TRBD1 (5 bases). The CDR3 is 15 amino acids. Germline V lookup: CDR1 SEHNR, CDR2 FQNEAQ (reference sequence). The V end was cut by 1 base, the J end by 5 bases, with 14 bases between. In nucleotides, the CDR3 is TGTGCCAGCAGCTTAGATCTCCAGGGCGCTACTGAAGCTTTCTTT. The encoded protein is CASSLDLQGATEAFF. The full variable domain, completed using reference TRBV7-9 and TRBJ1-1, is DTGVSQNPRHKITKRGQNVTFRCDPISEHNRLYWYRQTLGQGPEFLTYFQNEAQLEKSRLLSDRFSAERPKGSFSTLEIQRTEQGDSAMYLCASSLDLQGATEAFFGQGTRLTVV.

Here the CDR3 DNA reads TGTGCCAGCAGCCGACAGGGGGAGGACACTGAAGCTTTCTTT. This translates into CASSRQGEDTEAFF. V and J are TRBV7-3 and TRBJ1-1; the match to TRBD1 covers 9 bases. Germline CDR1 is SGHTA and CDR2 is FQGTGA. J lost 3 bases, V lost 5 bases, and 4 bases had no gene match. The CDR3 spans 14 residues.

This clone was detected only once. Other DNA sequences in the same sample also yield this CDR3. J is TRBJ2-7 and V is TRBV5-1; the D gene is possibly TRBD1 (6 bases). The CDR3 consists of 12 residues. Germline CDR1 SGHRS, CDR2 YFSETQ. V was shortened by 4 bases and J by 4 bases, with 9 bases between the two germline ends. The CDR3 DNA follows: TGCGCCAGCAGCCCCACAGGGTACGAGCAGTACTTC. It specifies CASSPTGYEQYF.

V usage is TRBV11-2 and J usage is TRBJ2-5, with 7 bases lining up with TRBD2. CDR1 and CDR2 from the germline V gene are SGHAT and FQNNGV. This CDR3 is 15 amino acids long. V gave up 1 base and J gave up 6 bases; unmatched junction bases: 8. CDR3 in DNA: TGTGCCAGCAGCTTAGGGGCGGGGGAGCCGAAGACCCAGTACTTC. This codes for CASSLGAGEPKTQYF.

This sequence joins TRBV19 and TRBJ1-5, with 8 bases fitting TRBD1. The J segment lost 6 bases and the V segment lost 3 bases, leaving 10 bases of the junction unmatched. The germline V gene encodes CDR1 LNHDA and CDR2 SQIVND (reference sequence). The CDR3 sequence is 16 residues long. This chain's CDR3 is CASSILGTGGSQPQHF. The CDR3 nucleotides are TGTGCCAGTAGTATCCTCGGTACAGGGGGGAGTCAGCCCCAGCATTTT.

The J gene is TRBJ2-2, the V gene TRBV10-3; unclear D gene. The V and J ends lost 4 bases and 2 bases respectively, with 23 bases between them. Germline V gives CDR1 ENHRY, CDR2 SYGVKD. The CDR3 has 19 residues. CDR3 in amino acids: CAISATQRGGTHNTGELFF. For the CDR3, the DNA is TGTGCCATCAGTGCAACCCAGCGAGGCGGAACACACAACACCGGGGAGCTGTTTTTT.

The chain has TRBV29-1 and TRBJ1-2, with D maybe TRBD1 (5 bases). Germline V gives CDR1 SQVTM, CDR2 ANQGSEA. The V gene lost 4 bases and the J gene lost 6 bases, with 15 bases spanning the gap. The CDR3 runs 13 residues. The CDR3 nucleotides are TGCAGCGTTGTGGGCAGGGCCTCCGATGGCTACACCTTC. This codes for CSVVGRASDGYTF.

This chain connects TRBV5-1 to TRBJ2-5; 8 bases line up with TRBD1. This CDR3 is 15 amino acids long. Germline values: CDR1 SGHRS, CDR2 YFSETQ. The V and J ends lost 0 bases and 3 bases, in that order; junction bases with no gene match: 4. CDR3 coding DNA: TGCGCCAGCAGCTTGGTACCAGGGGGCGAAGAGACCCAGTACTTC. It specifies CASSLVPGGEETQYF. Using reference TRBV5-1 and TRBJ2-5 for the parts outside the CDR3, the full variable domain is KAGVTQTPRYLIKTRGQQVTLSCSPISGHRSVSWYQQTPGQGLQFLFEYFSETQRNKGNFPGRFSGRQFSNSRSEMNVSTLELGDSALYLCASSLVPGGEETQYFGPGTRLLVL.

The chain employs TRBV6-1 and TRBJ1-5; no clear D gene. Germline lookup yields CDR1 MNHNS and CDR2 SASEGT. The ends were cut back, 7 bases at V and 0 bases at J, with 7 bases in the middle. The CDR3 sequence is 13 residues long. In nucleotides, the CDR3 is TGTGCCAGCAAGCACCTTAGCAATCAGCCCCAGCATTTT. The encoded protein is CASKHLSNQPQHF.

The rearrangement joins TRBV11-2 to TRBJ2-4; the match to TRBD2 covers 9 bases. Germline lookup yields CDR1 SGHAT and CDR2 FQNNGV. CDR3 length equals 16 residues. The V segment lost 7 bases and the J segment 4 bases; nucleotides outside the gene matches: 11. The CDR3 nucleotides are TGTGCCAGCACCCCGGGGGGGCTAGCGGGGAAAAACATTCAGTACTTC. Encoded protein: CASTPGGLAGKNIQYF.

The chain recombines TRBV19 with TRBJ2-7; D possibly corresponds to TRBD1 (8 bases). Trimming took off 5 bases at V and 3 bases at J, with 23 bases between the two ends. This CDR3 spans 17 amino acids. In germline, CDR1 is LNHDA, CDR2 SQIVND (reference sequence). The CDR3 reads CASSPGRGRGGLYEQYF. CDR3 bases: TGTGCCAGTAGTCCGGGCAGGGGGCGCGGGGGTCTCTACGAGCAGTACTTC. The full variable domain, with the rest looked up from reference TRBV19 and TRBJ2-7, is DGGITQSPKYLFRKEGQNVTLSCEQNLNHDAMYWYRQDPGQGLRLIYYSQIVNDFQKGDIAEGYSVSREKKESFPLTVTSAQKNPTAFYLCASSPGRGRGGLYEQYFGPGTRLTVT.

This chain connects TRBV11-2 to TRBJ1-2, with 8 bases lining up with TRBD1. Germline CDR1 is SGHAT and CDR2 is FQNNGV. The CDR3 spans 13 residues. The V and J ends lost 5 bases and 6 bases, in that order; junction bases with no gene match: 5. The CDR3 sequence is CASSPGTGHGYTF. The DNA for the CDR3 is TGTGCCAGCAGCCCCGGGACAGGACATGGCTACACCTTC.

This clone was recorded only once. The V gene is TRBV5-4, the J gene TRBJ2-5; the match to TRBD2 covers 8 bases. The germline V gene encodes CDR1 SGHNT and CDR2 YYREEE (reference sequence). The CDR3 totals 15 residues. V lost 0 bases to trimming and J lost 4 bases; unmatched junction nucleotides: 5. The CDR3 DNA reads TGTGCCAGCAGCTTGGGTAGCGGGGCGGGAGAGACCCAGTACTTC. Residues: CASSLGSGAGETQYF. The variable domain in full, completed from reference TRBV5-4 and TRBJ2-5, reads ETGVTQSPTHLIKTRGQQVTLRCSSQSGHNTVSWYQQALGQGPQFIFQYYREEENGRGNFPPRFSGLQFPNYSSELNVNALELDDSALYLCASSLGSGAGETQYFGPGTRLLVL.